One and the same sample provided the 27 T cell receptor beta chains below, sequenced in a study of blood T cell repertoires in COVID-19. Repertoires were generated with immunoSEQ multiplex PCR, while TCRdb's copy carries only in-frame clones and drops some. The sample has 120,000 to 150,000 clones, less than 90% seen once. Sequencing was carried out using PBMCs or T cells enriched from blood (not recorded which). The receptors here all came from a woman in her forties or fifties who had been exposed to COVID-19.

The J gene is TRBJ2-1, the V gene TRBV6-5; 11 nucleotides align to TRBD2. The germline CDR1 and CDR2 sequences are MNHEY and SVGAGI. This CDR3 has 14 amino acids. The V gene end was trimmed by 5 bases and the J gene end by 10 bases; junction bases not matched to a gene: 7. CDR3 sequence reads: CASSPGLAVSEQFF. The CDR3 bases are TGTGCCAGCAGTCCGGGACTAGCGGTTTCCGAGCAGTTCTTC.

The CDR3 is CSASGGIETQYF. The CDR3 DNA follows: TGCAGTGCTAGTGGCGGGATAGAGACCCAGTACTTC. The chain carries TRBV20-1 and TRBJ2-5, with TRBD2 as a possible D gene (6 bases). From germline, CDR1 is DFQATT and CDR2 SNEGSKA (reference sequence). V gave up 3 bases and J gave up 4 bases, with 9 bases separating them. The CDR3 extends over 12 amino acids.

In regard to this clone: This specimen includes other DNA sequences encoding the same CDR3. The chain employs TRBV6-5 and TRBJ1-2; unclear D gene. V dropped 5 bases and J dropped 8 bases, with 9 bases sitting between them. The CDR3 contains 11 residues. Germline V CDR1 and CDR2: MNHEY, SVGAGI. This chain's CDR3 is CASSPGYGYTF. CDR3 bases: TGTGCCAGCAGTCCAGGATACGGCTACACCTTC.

V gene TRBV10-3 combines with J gene TRBJ2-4; TRBD2 is a possible D gene (6 bases). CDR1 ENHRY and CDR2 SYGVKD come from the germline V gene. The CDR3 has 14 residues. Trimming shortened V by 10 bases and J by 4 bases, and 17 bases separated the two germline ends. In DNA form, the CDR3 reads TGTGCCACCCGGGCGGAGGGAATTAAAAACATTCAGTACTTC. Protein: CATRAEGIKNIQYF.

The V and J genes are TRBV5-4 and TRBJ2-7; 8 bases match TRBD2. The CDR3 has 15 residues. After removal of 0 bases from V and 6 bases from J, the junction contained 8 bases not matched to a gene. The germline gives CDR1 SGHNT, CDR2 YYREEE (reference sequence). In DNA form, the CDR3 reads TGTGCCAGCAGCTTGGACGGACTAGCTCAGTCCGAGCAGTACTTC. As protein: CASSLDGLAQSEQYF.

This chain links TRBV9 with TRBJ2-1; 8 bases are shared with TRBD2. V lost 0 bases and J lost 5; bases outside the gene matches: 7. From germline, CDR1 is SGDLS and CDR2 YYNGEE. This CDR3 comprises 16 residues. The chain's CDR3 is CASSVGAGGVNNEQFF. CDR3 coding DNA: TGTGCCAGCAGCGTAGGTGCGGGAGGCGTCAACAATGAGCAGTTCTTC.

The V and J genes are TRBV19 and TRBJ1-1, with a possible D match to TRBD1 (6 bases). The CDR3 has 16 amino acids. From germline, CDR1 is LNHDA and CDR2 SQIVND (reference sequence). Trimming took off 7 bases at V and 4 bases at J, with 22 bases between the two ends. CDR3 sequence: CASTLLGAGIGTEAFF. The CDR3 nucleotides read TGTGCCAGTACCTTACTGGGGGCCGGTATTGGCACTGAAGCTTTCTTT.

The J gene is TRBJ2-3, the V gene TRBV3-1 (or the pseudogene TRBV3-2); TRBD2 aligns across 8 bases. J lost 5 bases, V lost 0 bases, and 10 bases had no gene match. Germline V CDR1 and CDR2: LGHDT, YNNKEL (reference sequence). The CDR3 is made up of 17 amino acids. The chain's CDR3 is CASSQDSAGGGGDTQYF. For the CDR3, the DNA is TGTGCCAGCAGCCAAGATTCGGCGGGGGGCGGAGGAGATACGCAGTATTTT.

V is TRBV4-1 and J is TRBJ2-7; tentatively, D is TRBD1 (5 bases). The germline CDR1 and CDR2 sequences are MGHRA and YSYEKL. The CDR3 has 16 residues. Trimming stripped 0 bases from V and 4 bases from J, with 16 bases between. The CDR3 DNA follows: TGCGCCAGCAGCCAAGATGGGATGGCAGGGCGGTACGAGCAGTACTTC. It translates to CASSQDGMAGRYEQYF.

J is TRBJ2-7 and V is TRBV7-2, with D possibly being TRBD1 (6 bases). Germline values: CDR1 SGHTA, CDR2 FQGNSA. This CDR3 is 14 amino acids long. Between the trimmed V and J ends, which lost 5 bases and 5 bases, there was a span of 16 bases. Written as DNA, the CDR3 is TGTGCCAGCAGCGAACCGACAGGTAGCCACGAGCAGTACTTC. Encoded protein: CASSEPTGSHEQYF. The variable domain in full, with the rest retrieved from reference TRBV7-2 and TRBJ2-7, is GAGVSQSPSNKVTEKGKDVELRCDPISGHTALYWYRQSLGQGLEFLIYFQGNSAPDKSGLPSDRFSAERTGGSVSTLTIQRTQQEDSAVYLCASSEPTGSHEQYFGPGTRLTVT.

The chain links TRBV18 to TRBJ2-3; 12 nucleotides agree with TRBD2. The CDR3 runs 16 residues. J lost 0 bases, V lost 3 bases, and 1 base had no gene match. From germline, CDR1 is KGHSH and CDR2 LQKENI. In DNA, the CDR3 is TGTGCCAGCTCACCCGGACTAGCGGGGAGCACAGATACGCAGTATTTT. Encoded protein: CASSPGLAGSTDTQYF.

This clone has a single count. The CDR3 coding sequence is TGTGCCAGCTCGGATGGACAGTACAATCAGCCCCAGCATTTT. This translates into CASSDGQYNQPQHF. This sequence joins TRBV18 and TRBJ1-5; a possible D gene is TRBD1 (6 bases). CDR1 is KGHSH and CDR2 is LQKENI in the germline V gene. The V end lost 6 bases, the J end lost 3 bases, and 12 bases lay between the germline ends. This CDR3 is built from 14 residues.

The chain carries TRBV28 and TRBJ2-7, with TRBD2 as a possible D gene (5 bases). Germline V gives CDR1 MDHEN, CDR2 SYDVKM. V was shortened by 4 bases and J by 7 bases, with 17 bases between the two germline ends. The length of the CDR3 is 14 residues. CDR3 residues: CASSSDPGSGEQYF. CDR3 DNA: TGTGCCAGCAGTTCGGACCCCGGGTCGGGGGAGCAGTACTTC.

This chain connects TRBV18 to TRBJ1-2; the D gene is possibly TRBD1 (5 bases). The CDR3 extends over 17 amino acids. Trimming left V 1 base short and J 0 bases short, with 15 bases between. Germline CDR1 reads KGHSH; CDR2 reads LQKENI. DNA of the CDR3: TGTGCCAGCTCACCACGGGGCGGGGTGCCCGCTAACTATGGCTACACCTTC. It encodes CASSPRGGVPANYGYTF.

The chain recombines TRBV15 with TRBJ1-1; 7 positions agree with TRBD1. This CDR3 is 16 amino acids long. The trim removed 1 base at V and 2 bases at J, leaving 7 bases unmatched. Germline CDR1 LNHNV, CDR2 YYDKDF (reference sequence). The CDR3 protein is CATSRGSGGFNTEAFF. As DNA, the CDR3 is TGTGCCACCAGCAGAGGGTCAGGGGGATTCAACACTGAAGCTTTCTTT.

The CDR3 loop is CASEPRGGNTEAFF. CDR3 DNA sequence: TGTGCCAGCGAACCCAGGGGTGGGAACACTGAAGCTTTCTTT. The rearrangement joins TRBV6-5 to TRBJ1-1; tentatively, D is TRBD1 (6 bases). This CDR3 has 14 residues. V was shortened by 8 bases and J by 1 base, with 14 bases between the two germline ends. In germline, CDR1 is MNHEY, CDR2 SVGAGI.

V is TRBV5-1 and J is TRBJ1-1; TRBD1 agrees at 7 bases. The V and J ends lost 0 bases and 7 bases, in that order; junction bases with no gene match: 3. CDR1 and CDR2 from the germline V gene are SGHRS and YFSETQ. The CDR3 loop spans 13 amino acids. The CDR3 spells CASSLDRGDEAFF. The CDR3 nucleotides read TGCGCCAGCAGCTTGGACAGGGGCGATGAAGCTTTCTTT.

In this sample, this clone turned up a few times. The rearrangement uses TRBV5-1 and TRBJ2-2, with TRBD2 matching over 7 bases. Germline values: CDR1 SGHRS, CDR2 YFSETQ. The CDR3 has 14 residues. V shed 5 bases and J 7 bases; nucleotides not matched to a gene: 8. The CDR3 sequence is CASRGTILSGELFF. CDR3 bases: TGCGCCAGCAGAGGGACTATTTTAAGCGGGGAGCTGTTTTTT.

By its share, this clone is medium-sized. This chain uses TRBV6-1 with TRBJ2-7; the D gene is possibly TRBD1 (5 bases). V lost 2 bases and J 0 bases, leaving 11 bases between the germline ends. Germline CDR1 MNHNS, CDR2 SASEGT. The CDR3 covers 15 residues. In DNA, the CDR3 is TGTGCCAGCAGTGAATCGGACGACAGCTCCTACGAGCAGTACTTC. Its protein product is CASSESDDSSYEQYF.

This chain links TRBV5-4 with TRBJ2-1; 8 nucleotides line up with TRBD2. The ends lost 4 bases at V and 0 bases at J; junction bases unmatched: 3. The V gene's germline CDR1 is SGHNT and CDR2 YYREEE (reference sequence). The CDR3 contains 15 residues. CDR3 nucleotide sequence: TGTGCCAGCAGCCGCGGGGGGAGCTCCTACAATGAGCAGTTCTTC. Protein product: CASSRGGSSYNEQFF. Drawing the rest from reference TRBV5-4 and TRBJ2-1, the complete variable domain is ETGVTQSPTHLIKTRGQQVTLRCSSQSGHNTVSWYQQALGQGPQFIFQYYREEENGRGNFPPRFSGLQFPNYSSELNVNALELDDSALYLCASSRGGSSYNEQFFGPGTRLTVL.

The rearrangement uses TRBV21-1 and TRBJ2-3; TRBD2 is the table's D call and was not checked against the DNA. TRBV21-1 is a pseudogene locus. The CDR3 has 17 residues. CDR3 sequence reads: CASSRRTRDGGEDTQYF. The CDR3 nucleotides are TGTGCCAGCAGCAGAAGGACCCGGGACGGAGGGGAAGATACGCAGTATTTT.

This clone was seen only once. This sequence joins TRBV13 and TRBJ2-1; 8 nucleotides agree with TRBD2. The CDR3 extends over 16 amino acids. Germline assignment: CDR1 PRHDT and CDR2 FYEKMQ (reference sequence). V was clipped by 2 bases and J by 3 bases; unmatched bases: 6. The CDR3 region has the DNA TGTGCCAGCAGCTTACGGCGGGAGGCTTACTACAATGAGCAGTTCTTC. Translation gives CASSLRREAYYNEQFF.

The chain has TRBV7-3 and TRBJ2-3, with 12 bases identical to TRBD2. The CDR3 is 15 residues long. Germline-derived CDR1 and CDR2 are SGHTA and FQGTGA. The junction had 6 bases not matched to a gene; V was cut back by 5 bases and J by 6 bases. The chain's CDR3 is CASSLAGGRSDTQYF. DNA for the CDR3: TGTGCCAGCAGCCTAGCGGGGGGGCGATCGGATACGCAGTATTTT.

This clone appeared once. This chain links TRBV20-1 with TRBJ2-7; 9 bases are a match to TRBD1. The V gene end was trimmed by 3 bases and the J gene end by 2 bases; junction bases not matched to a gene: 8. The germline V gene has CDR1 DFQATT and CDR2 SNEGSKA (reference sequence). The CDR3 sequence is 15 residues long. Here the CDR3 reads CSASIQGAVTYEQYF. DNA for the CDR3: TGCAGTGCTAGTATACAGGGGGCAGTAACCTACGAGCAGTACTTC.

J is TRBJ1-2 and V is TRBV19; 7 bases match TRBD1. With V trimmed by 6 bases and J by 2 bases, 9 bases remained unmatched. The CDR3 runs to 15 residues. CDR1 is LNHDA and CDR2 is SQIVND in the germline V gene (reference sequence). As DNA, the CDR3 is TGTGCCAGTAGCCCCGAGACAGGGTCGAACTATGGCTACACCTTC. It is translated as CASSPETGSNYGYTF.

The rearrangement uses TRBV5-4 and TRBJ1-5; the D is unclear. Germline assignment: CDR1 SGHNT and CDR2 YYREEE (reference sequence). V was trimmed by 0 bases and J by 0 bases, leaving 4 bases between them. This CDR3 contains 14 residues. CDR3 sequence reads: CASSLAGSNQPQHF. For the CDR3, the DNA is TGTGCCAGCAGCTTGGCAGGTAGCAATCAGCCCCAGCATTTT.

The rearrangement uses TRBV7-8 and TRBJ2-1, with D tentatively TRBD2 (5 bases). CDR3 length: 18 residues. Germline V gene data show CDR1 as SGHVS and CDR2 as FQNEAQ. The V and J ends lost 1 base and 0 bases respectively, with 16 bases between them. The CDR3 protein is CASSLVLSGQSSYNEQFF. In nucleotides, the CDR3 is TGTGCCAGCAGCTTAGTCCTCAGCGGCCAAAGCTCCTACAATGAGCAGTTCTTC.